This TCR beta chain came from a study of vaccination and CD4 T cells after COVID-19. This clonotype has more than one count but fewer than ten. The target antigen is unknown. The Oncomine TCR Beta short-read assay was what sequenced the DNA obtained from cultured CD4+ T cells. TCRdb reanalysed the PCR reads using MiXCR and keeps one entry per CDR3 protein. The data show about 5,500 distinct CDR3 sequences, approximately 40% seen once. Specified treatment: approximately nine-day PBMC culture with coronavirus spike peptide pools or control peptides (ViraFEST assay). According to the study, CD4+ T cells from the unexposed donor were gathered ahead of the COVID-19 pandemic (2011-2018). General study results and limits: Detection of a median roughly 83% of reactive clones in convalescent patients was confined to the period after vaccination.

The clonotype was recovered from a human donor in good health. The specimen sequenced was CD4+ T cells from blood, cultured in vitro.

In DNA form, the CDR3 reads TGTGCCAGTATAGGACAGCGCATGAACACTGAAGCTTTCTTT. It codes for CASIGQRMNTEAFF. The chain links TRBV19 to TRBJ1-1; perhaps TRBD1 as D (6 bases). The CDR3 is 14 amino acids. V shed 7 bases and J shed 0 bases, with 12 bases lying between them. Germline CDR1 LNHDA, CDR2 SQIVND (reference sequence).